These 25 T cell receptor beta chains share one sample of origin, sequenced in a study of cytomegalovirus exposure and HLA in healthy donors. Amplification used 60 Vbeta primers and 13 Jbeta primers. Using immunoSEQ multiplex PCR, the repertoire was profiled, and TCRdb retains in-frame clones only, with some absent. The sample includes 45,000 or so clones. Source material: PBMCs. The receptors originated from a male donor in good health and CMV-seronegative.

The chain uses TRBV5-1 and TRBJ1-2; the D gene is possibly TRBD1 (5 bases). V lost 5 bases and J 2 bases, leaving 10 bases between the germline ends. CDR1 is SGHRS and CDR2 is YFSETQ in the germline V gene. This CDR3 spans 13 amino acids. The chain's CDR3 is CASSKDINYGYTF. The CDR3 region has the DNA TGCGCCAGCAGTAAGGACATCAACTATGGCTACACCTTC.

For the CDR3, the DNA is TGCGCCAGCGGGACAGGGGTGAACGAGCAGTACTTC. It is translated as CASGTGVNEQYF. This chain links TRBV5-1 with TRBJ2-7, with TRBD1 matching 10 bases. The germline gives CDR1 SGHRS, CDR2 YFSETQ. With 7 bases clipped from V and 5 bases from J, the junction kept 3 bases outside the gene matches. The CDR3 is 12 residues long.

This chain connects TRBV5-1 to TRBJ1-1; 7 bases line up with TRBD1. The CDR3 sequence is 14 residues long. Germline-derived CDR1 and CDR2 are SGHRS and YFSETQ. V shed 4 bases and J 4 bases; nucleotides not matched to a gene: 7. CDR3 DNA sequence: TGCGCCAGCAGCACGGACGGGACAGTCACTGAAGCTTTCTTT. Amino acids: CASSTDGTVTEAFF.

The V and J genes are TRBV19 and TRBJ1-1; possible D gene TRBD1, 5 bases. The ends were cut back, 3 bases at V and 6 bases at J, with 11 bases in the middle. Looked up from germline, CDR1 is LNHDA and CDR2 is SQIVND (reference sequence). The CDR3 is 13 residues long. The CDR3 DNA reads TGTGCCAGTAGTATCCCAGGGTTGTCTGAAGCTTTCTTT. It specifies CASSIPGLSEAFF.

V is TRBV4-1 and J is TRBJ2-3, with 11 bases identical to TRBD2. The germline gives CDR1 MGHRA, CDR2 YSYEKL. This CDR3 has 17 amino acids. V trimming: 1 base; J trimming: 1 base; junction bases outside the gene matches: 4. The CDR3 coding sequence is TGCGCCAGCAGCCAAGGCCTACTAGCGGGGGGCACAGATACGCAGTATTTT. Translation: CASSQGLLAGGTDTQYF.

This chain uses TRBV29-1 with TRBJ2-3; D is possibly TRBD1 (6 bases). This CDR3 region has 11 residues. Germline assignment: CDR1 SQVTM and CDR2 ANQGSEA. Deletions cut 8 bases from V and 3 bases from J, with 9 bases between. The CDR3 nucleotides are TGCAGCACGAGGGGGACAGATACGCAGTATTTT. The encoded protein is CSTRGTDTQYF.

The CDR3 loop is CASSPPAGAIDAYEQYF. CDR3 nucleotide sequence: TGTGCCAGCTCACCACCGGCAGGGGCTATCGACGCCTACGAGCAGTACTTC. The rearrangement links TRBV18 to TRBJ2-7, with D perhaps TRBD1 (6 bases). The CDR3 consists of 17 residues. In germline, CDR1 is KGHSH, CDR2 LQKENI. Trimming shortened V by 0 bases and J by 2 bases, and 17 bases separated the two germline ends.

The chain joins TRBV5-8 to TRBJ1-6; 10 bases line up with TRBD1. Germline V CDR1 and CDR2: SGHTS, YDEGEE. The CDR3 spans 14 residues. The J segment lost 9 bases and the V segment lost 4 bases, leaving 4 bases of the junction unmatched. CDR3 sequence (DNA): TGTGCCAGCAGCCCGGACAGGGGGGCTTCACCCCTCCACTTT. This codes for CASSPDRGASPLHF. Filled out from reference TRBV5-8 and TRBJ1-6, the complete variable domain reads EAGVTQSPTHLIKTRGQQATLRCSPISGHTSVYWYQQALGLGLQFLLWYDEGEERNRGNFPPRFSGRQFPNYSSELNVNALELEDSALYLCASSPDRGASPLHFGNGTRLTVT.

V usage is TRBV5-6 and J usage is TRBJ2-3; TRBD2 aligns across 15 bases. Germline CDR1 reads SGHDT; CDR2 reads YYEEEE. J lost 6 bases, V lost 4 bases, and 9 bases had no gene match. The CDR3 length is 17 residues. The CDR3 DNA reads TGTGCCAGCAGCCAATTTAGCGGGACTAGCGGGGGGGATACGCAGTATTTT. Its protein product is CASSQFSGTSGGDTQYF. The whole variable domain, filled in from reference TRBV5-6 and TRBJ2-3, reads DAGVTQSPTHLIKTRGQQVTLRCSPKSGHDTVSWYQQALGQGPQFIFQYYEEEERQRGNFPDRFSGHQFPNYSSELNVNALLLGDSALYLCASSQFSGTSGGDTQYFGPGTRLTVL.

The V call is TRBV9, the J call TRBJ1-5; 7 nucleotides line up with TRBD1. The CDR3 is made up of 15 amino acids. J was trimmed by 3 bases and V by 4 bases; bases with no gene match: 7. The germline CDR1 and CDR2 sequences are SGDLS and YYNGEE. The CDR3 sequence is CASSPRDSPNQPQHF. The CDR3, as DNA: TGTGCCAGCAGCCCGCGGGACAGCCCCAATCAGCCCCAGCATTTT.

V usage is TRBV4-1 and J usage is TRBJ2-1; possible D gene TRBD2, 7 bases. The V and J ends lost 6 bases and 10 bases respectively, with 19 bases between them. Germline V CDR1 and CDR2: MGHRA, YSYEKL. The CDR3 sequence is 14 residues long. CDR3 residues: CASSLGGGGGEQFF. The CDR3 bases are TGCGCCAGCAGTCTTGGCGGGGGCGGTGGAGAGCAGTTCTTC.

The rearrangement uses TRBV7-3 and TRBJ2-7; TRBD2 matches 8 bases. CDR1 is SGHTA, CDR2 FQGTGA, per germline. The CDR3 spans 15 residues. V gave up 5 bases and J gave up 5 bases; unmatched junction bases: 11. Here the CDR3 reads CASSAGGGGRDEQYF. Written as DNA, the CDR3 is TGTGCCAGCAGCGCGGGAGGCGGGGGGAGAGACGAGCAGTACTTC.

This rearrangement joins TRBV19 to TRBJ1-5; D gene uncertain. The germline V and J ends were trimmed by 2 bases and 4 bases, with 9 bases remaining between them. Germline lookup yields CDR1 LNHDA and CDR2 SQIVND (reference sequence). This CDR3 comprises 14 residues. CDR3 residues: CASSIRGWNQPQHF. The CDR3 bases are TGTGCCAGTAGTATACGGGGTTGGAATCAGCCCCAGCATTTT. The entire variable domain, with the rest obtained from reference TRBV19 and TRBJ1-5, is as follows: DGGITQSPKYLFRKEGQNVTLSCEQNLNHDAMYWYRQDPGQGLRLIYYSQIVNDFQKGDIAEGYSVSREKKESFPLTVTSAQKNPTAFYLCASSIRGWNQPQHFGDGTRLSIL.

The J gene is TRBJ1-6, the V gene TRBV4-3; no reliable D call. The V gene lost 0 bases and the J gene lost 7 bases, with 7 bases spanning the gap. There are 14 residues in the CDR3. Germline values: CDR1 LGHNA, CDR2 YSLEER. CDR3 loop: CASSQDILNSPLHF. DNA for the CDR3: TGCGCCAGCAGCCAAGATATTCTGAATTCACCCCTCCACTTT.

This rearrangement joins TRBV9 to TRBJ1-1; weak D call: TRBD1 (5 bases). Trimming took off 3 bases at V and 4 bases at J, with 16 bases between the two ends. The CDR3 is made up of 15 amino acids. CDR1 and CDR2 (germline): SGDLS, YYNGEE. CDR3 in DNA: TGTGCCAGCAGCGACACCGACAGCCTTGTCACTGAAGCTTTCTTT. It specifies CASSDTDSLVTEAFF.

The chain couples TRBV30 to TRBJ1-2; 7 nucleotides align to TRBD1. The germline V gene has CDR1 GTSNPN and CDR2 SVGIG (reference sequence). The CDR3 has 14 amino acids. The V and J ends lost 1 base and 5 bases, in that order; junction bases with no gene match: 7. The CDR3 spells CAWSGTGAGYGYTF. CDR3 in DNA: TGTGCCTGGAGTGGAACAGGGGCGGGGTATGGCTACACCTTC.

The rearrangement joins TRBV5-5 to TRBJ1-1; D gene unclear. Germline CDR1 is SGHKS and CDR2 is YYEKEE (reference sequence). Trimming cost V 4 bases and J 1 base, with 5 bases left between them. CDR3 length equals 12 residues. The CDR3 DNA reads TGTGCCAGCAGCCCAGGGAACACTGAAGCTTTCTTT. Protein sequence: CASSPGNTEAFF.

The chain employs TRBV11-2 and TRBJ1-1; TRBD1 matches at 7 bases. The CDR3 runs 15 residues. V shed 1 base, J shed 1 base, and the junction held 3 bases outside the gene matches. CDR1 and CDR2 from the germline V gene are SGHAT and FQNNGV. CDR3 sequence: CASSLVTGPNTEAFF. In DNA form, the CDR3 reads TGTGCCAGCAGCTTAGTGACAGGGCCGAACACTGAAGCTTTCTTT. Looking up the rest from reference TRBV11-2 and TRBJ1-1 gives the full variable domain: EAGVAQSPRYKIIEKRQSVAFWCNPISGHATLYWYQQILGQGPKLLIQFQNNGVVDDSQLPKDRFSAERLKGVDSTLKIQPAKLEDSAVYLCASSLVTGPNTEAFFGQGTRLTVV.

The chain uses TRBV20-1 and TRBJ2-7; possible D gene TRBD2, 5 bases. Germline CDR1 DFQATT, CDR2 SNEGSKA (reference sequence). Trimming removed 7 bases at V and 3 bases at J, with 10 bases between. The CDR3 contains 11 residues. Written as DNA, the CDR3 is TGCAGTGTCCGACTAAGCTACGAGCAGTACTTC. Protein product: CSVRLSYEQYF.

DNA of the CDR3: TGTGCCAGCAGTGACAGCTCTGGAAACACCATATATTTT. Protein: CASSDSSGNTIYF. V is TRBV2 and J is TRBJ1-3; D remains unclear. Germline CDR1 reads SNHLY; CDR2 reads FYNNEI. The CDR3 is 13 amino acids. The V and J ends lost 3 bases and 0 bases respectively, with 3 bases between them.

The chain combines TRBV5-6 with TRBJ2-3; possibly TRBD2 for D (5 bases). This CDR3 spans 13 amino acids. CDR1 is SGHDT, CDR2 YYEEEE, per germline. V lost 0 bases to trimming and J lost 4 bases, with 6 bases between them. DNA of the CDR3: TGTGCCAGCAGCTTGGCGGGATCAGATACGCAGTATTTT. Protein: CASSLAGSDTQYF.

This chain joins TRBV6-4 and TRBJ1-5; D not certain. CDR1 is MRHNA and CDR2 is SNTAGT in the germline V gene. V lost 6 bases, J lost 4 bases, and 13 bases lay in between. CDR3 length equals 14 residues. The CDR3 nucleotides read TGTGCCAGCAGGTCACAATTTCGAAATCAGCCCCAGCATTTT. Its protein product is CASRSQFRNQPQHF.

The chain employs TRBV30 and TRBJ2-2, with 7 nucleotides matching TRBD1. This CDR3 is 13 amino acids long. Germline trimming cut 7 bases from V and 2 bases from J; bases unmatched to any gene: 4. CDR1 is GTSNPN, CDR2 SVGIG, per germline (reference sequence). CDR3 nucleotide sequence: TGTGCCTTCAGGGGGTTTAACACCGGGGAGCTGTTTTTT. Amino acids: CAFRGFNTGELFF.

The rearrangement uses TRBV15 and TRBJ1-5, with 9 positions matching TRBD1. Germline assignment: CDR1 LNHNV and CDR2 YYDKDF (reference sequence). V dropped 1 base and J dropped 5; count of bases not matched to a gene: 6. CDR3 size: 16 residues. CDR3 amino acids: CATSRVFGTGHQPQHF. In DNA form, the CDR3 reads TGTGCCACCAGCAGAGTATTCGGGACAGGGCATCAGCCCCAGCATTTT.

The chain carries TRBV11-2 and TRBJ2-3; D unclear. The V gene's germline CDR1 is SGHAT and CDR2 FQNNGV. The CDR3 sequence is 15 residues long. V gave up 1 base and J gave up 1 base, with 9 bases separating them. CDR3 loop: CASSLVYSRTDTQYF. CDR3 DNA sequence: TGTGCCAGCAGCTTAGTTTACAGCCGCACAGATACGCAGTATTTT.